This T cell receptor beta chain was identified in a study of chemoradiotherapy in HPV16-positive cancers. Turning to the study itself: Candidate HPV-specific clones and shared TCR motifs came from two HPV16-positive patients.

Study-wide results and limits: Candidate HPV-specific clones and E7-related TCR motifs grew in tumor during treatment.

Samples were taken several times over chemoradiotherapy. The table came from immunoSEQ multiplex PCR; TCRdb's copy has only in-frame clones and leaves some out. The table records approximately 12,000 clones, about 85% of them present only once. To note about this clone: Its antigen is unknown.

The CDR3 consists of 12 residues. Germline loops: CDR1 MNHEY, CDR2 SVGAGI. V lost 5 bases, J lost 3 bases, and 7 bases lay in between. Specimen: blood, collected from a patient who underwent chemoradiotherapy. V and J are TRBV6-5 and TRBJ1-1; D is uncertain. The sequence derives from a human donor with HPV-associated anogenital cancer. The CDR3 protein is CASSSLDTEAFF. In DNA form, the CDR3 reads TGTGCCAGCAGTAGTCTGGACACTGAAGCTTTCTTT.